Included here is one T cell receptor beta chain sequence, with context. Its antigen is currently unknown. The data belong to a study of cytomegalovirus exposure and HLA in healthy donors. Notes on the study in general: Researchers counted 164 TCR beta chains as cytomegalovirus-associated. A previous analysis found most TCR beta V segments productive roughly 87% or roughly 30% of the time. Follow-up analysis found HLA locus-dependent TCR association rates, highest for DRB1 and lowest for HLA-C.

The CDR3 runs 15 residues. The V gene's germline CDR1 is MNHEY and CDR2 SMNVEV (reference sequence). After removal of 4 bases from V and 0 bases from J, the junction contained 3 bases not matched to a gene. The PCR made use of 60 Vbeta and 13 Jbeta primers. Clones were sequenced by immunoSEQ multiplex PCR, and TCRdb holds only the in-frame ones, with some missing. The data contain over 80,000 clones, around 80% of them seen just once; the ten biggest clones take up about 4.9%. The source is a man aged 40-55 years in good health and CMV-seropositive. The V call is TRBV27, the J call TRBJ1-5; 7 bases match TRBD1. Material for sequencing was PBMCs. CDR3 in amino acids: CASSSGTVSNQPQHF. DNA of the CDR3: TGTGCCAGCAGTTCTGGGACAGTTAGCAATCAGCCCCAGCATTTT.